This record looks at one T cell receptor (beta chain) sequence and its context. Its antigen remains unidentified. The record has no base qualities; no much larger clone is one base away. This record belongs to a study of cytomegalovirus exposure and HLA in healthy donors (dated by TCRdb to about 2017). In terms of the full investigation: An earlier analysis of several hundred of the donors reported 250 to 350 Gb of sequence data and 120 million or so unique TCR beta sequences from 190 million or so T cells. An early release that covered several hundred HLA-typed donors contained 300 to 350 gigabases of sequencing data and approximately 85 million unique TCR sequences. The genetic ancestry cluster associated with self-reported Caucasian donors included about 84% of the approximately 430 genotyped donors. The aim of the study was to test whether cataloging public T cell receptors could identify signatures of past pathogen exposure. The study profiled the T cell repertoires of 500 to 800 subjects by immunosequencing and related them to cytomegalovirus serostatus. Along with the approximately 620-subject first cohort, a separate validation cohort of approximately 110 different subjects was used. High-throughput TCR immunosequencing, statistical association of individual TCRs with disease status, and machine learning were combined to predict cytomegalovirus infection status. To study patterns of TCR occurrence, a later analysis re-analyzed previously published TCR beta repertoires from 650 to 750 donors and added high-resolution HLA genotyping. Rather than drawing on any new phenotypic data, the later analysis identified candidate immune exposures from TCR beta sequences and the way those sequences occurred across donors. To decide whether each TCR beta V gene segment behaved as functional or pseudogenic, an earlier analysis of approximately 620 of the donors relied on high-throughput TCR beta sequencing. Alongside the repertoire data, information on donor age, sex, ethnicity and CMV serostatus was compiled. A later genetic analysis took genome-wide SNP genotypes for 398 of the 666 donors and used that subset as a discovery cohort. Every discovery cohort repertoire had been produced on one sequencing platform. HLA typing covered class I and class II loci at four-digit resolution. Typing coverage varied by locus: 629-630 donors for A, B, C, DRB1 and DQB1; under 550 for DQA1; nearly 610 for DPA1; approximately 450 for DPB1. A handful of DR-DQ haplotypes were handled as single units for association and clustering because linkage in the cohort was strong. Among some 410 genotyped donors of the cohort, an average of about 240,000 unique TCR beta nucleotide sequences were sequenced per donor, around 20% of them non-productive.

Including the terminal cysteine and phenylalanine, the CDR3 comprises 16 residues. Just CDR3 DNA is preserved here, 48 bases in frame from base 1. In the germline V gene (reference sequence), CDR1 corresponds to SEHNR and CDR2 to FQNEAQ. Trimming removed 1 base from V and 2 bases from J, leaving 12 bases between the germline ends. General findings and caveats noted by the study authors: CMV serostatus was the only immune exposure information available for the cohort. Correlated functional status among segregating V segments might reflect linkage disequilibrium, but an unknown experimental factor could not be ruled out. In a later genetic analysis, a missense DCLRE1C variant was associated with V-gene and J-gene trimming of TCR beta chains, and the association was replicated in an independent cohort. In a later analysis, several top co-occurrence clusters were reported to appear linked to parvovirus B19, influenza, CMV and Epstein-Barr virus. In a later genetic analysis, fewer N-insertions in productive TCRs were reported among donors in an Asian-associated ancestry cluster than the roughly 700-donor mean. A further reported finding was that TCR beta sequences accurately predicted the HLA-A and HLA-B alleles for most subjects in the first cohort. While some public TCRs were present in many individuals, most TCR sequences turned up only very rarely across donors. In the study, about 150 TCR beta chains were listed as associated with cytomegalovirus. HLA typing was unavailable for some donors at each locus, so association tests used only the typed subset. Some IMGT-functional V segments, including TRBV6-2 and TRBV6-3, could not be distinguished by the 87-base-pair reads and were therefore excluded. In a later analysis, HLA-associated TCR beta chains showed more clonal expansion and lower generation probabilities than non-associated chains that were equally common. The sequencing pipeline was judged likely to have produced a cluster of highly shared sequence variants as a technical artifact. The presence/absence analyses assumed that sequencing depth was roughly uniform across donors, and that assumption may not be true. In an earlier analysis of approximately 590 of the donors, most TCR beta V segments appeared in productive rearrangements about 90% or about 30% of the time, broadly matching IMGT annotations. Assigning TCR associations to individual alleles was difficult when HLA alleles, especially DR and DQ, strongly co-occurred. Because counts were too low, about 15 rarely observed V segments, including chromosome 9 orphons, were left out of the earlier analysis of 500 to 750 of the donors. The cohort was sequenced for TCR beta chains only, and without alpha or paired-chain data the features that could be detected were limited. Cytomegalovirus status was reported to be diagnosed by the classifier with high specificity and sensitivity in both the original and validation cohorts. According to the authors, the approach could potentially be generalized to other disease states and immunological phenotypes. A few of the identified cytomegalovirus-associated TCR beta chains were confirmed in vitro to be specific for cytomegalovirus antigens. At a false discovery rate of 0.05, a later analysis linked about 16,000 TCR beta sequences to specific HLA alleles. In a later analysis, the rate of TCR association differed among HLA loci, with DRB1 alleles having the most associated TCRs and HLA-C alleles having the fewest. Most CMV-associated TCR beta chains appeared to be HLA-restricted in a later analysis, and the HLA associations seemed to be driven largely by CMV exposure.

The cohort consisted of 650 to 700 healthy bone marrow donors. At the time of sampling, every cohort member was nominally healthy, though immune exposures that went unrecorded were likely present. The donor was CMV seronegative and was included in the group of a few hundred seronegative cohort members. A peripheral blood sample was collected from each donor, and TCR beta sequencing was performed on peripheral blood mononuclear cells. The Qiagen DNeasy Blood Extraction Kit was used to extract genomic DNA from the blood cell samples. Receptors were amplified or captured by the immunoSEQ multiplex PCR assay. The multiplex PCR relied on a mix of 60 forward primers for TCR Vbeta segments and 13 reverse primers for TCR Jbeta segments. A multiplex PCR assay on genomic DNA amplified the CDR3 region of rearranged TCR beta genes. The Illumina HiSeq System was used to sequence the amplified TCR beta libraries as 87-base-pair reads. Concerning the study's data processing: Across the roughly 700 repertoires, a later analysis counted around 80 million unique TCR beta chains, roughly 11 million of which were shared by at least two donors. A nearest-neighbor algorithm error-corrected the raw reads and collapsed the reads into unique sequences, merging closely related sequences to remove PCR and sequencing errors. Alignment of CDR3 sequences to IMGT reference sequences was used to assign V, D and J gene segments. For a sequence to be retained, a match of at least six nucleotides to both a V gene segment and a J gene segment was required. Rearrangements were called productive when the CDR3 lacked stop codons and stayed in frame with V and J; all others were non-productive. Following IMGT convention, CDR3 was defined as the stretch from the second conserved V-encoded cysteine up to the conserved J-encoded phenylalanine. The earlier analysis of approximately 590 of the donors excluded any sequence lacking an unambiguous match to a single V gene segment. In an earlier analysis of approximately 590 of the donors, a V segment was called functional when productive rearrangements were above 56.7%, and segregating when the standard deviation between donors exceeded 5%. A statistical classification framework was developed to diagnose cytomegalovirus status using the catalog of TCR beta chain sequences. V and J gene assignment, in a later analysis, came from comparing TCR nucleotide sequences with IMGT/GENE-DB human TR gene sequences. The TCRdist pipeline was used in a later analysis to assign CDR3 sequences and most-parsimonious VDJ recombination scenarios. In a later analysis, every TCR beta chain was defined by the combination of its CDR3 amino acid sequence and its V-gene family, and reads without a unique V-gene family were dropped. To address suspected cross-contamination and a sequencing artifact, a later analysis removed 450 to 700 highly shared, low-generation-probability nucleotide sequences. In a later analysis, a clonal expansion index was calculated for each public chain from normalized within-repertoire ranks of inferred template counts. Generation probabilities in a later analysis came from a VDJ recombination model fitted to out-of-frame rearrangements, and those results were checked against IGoR. A later analysis scored TCR-TCR, TCR-HLA and TCR-CMV co-occurrence with hypergeometric tests, applying a repertoire-size bias correction to TCR pairs. A later analysis estimated false discovery rates by permuting HLA or CMV assignments 20 times. A later analysis grouped co-occurring TCRs with DBSCAN, adding TCRdist sequence similarity when clustering within HLA-allele-positive subsets. Co-occurrence clustering excluded repertoires with fewer than 30,000 or more than 120,000 public chains, plus five with anomalous nucleotide sharing. TCRdb stores this immuneACCESS table with in-frame sequences only. Part of the clones is absent; in the studies checked, under half of the shortfall reflects unresolved V genes, and no reason is known for the rest. Clonal size and the V and J genes are those of that table, whereas D and trimming came from the DNA. This sample comprises around 190,000 clones, roughly 85% of them detected only once. The top ten clonotypes cover about 0.72% of the sample.

This sequence was found in a woman aged 35 to 49 in good health and CMV-seronegative. In this chain, TRBV7-9 is recombined with TRBJ2-1; the best D guess is TRBD2, with 5 bases matching. Sequencing used PBMCs. The sequence in DNA is TGTGCCAGCAGCTTAGTGGCTAGCAGTACCTACAATGAGCAGTTCTTC. Translation gives CASSLVASSTYNEQFF. Extended through the reference TRBV7-9 and TRBJ2-1 proteins, this CDR3 yields the full variable domain: DTGVSQNPRHKITKRGQNVTFRCDPISEHNRLYWYRQTLGQGPEFLTYFQNEAQLEKSRLLSDRFSAERPKGSFSTLEIQRTEQGDSAMYLCASSLVASSTYNEQFFGPGTRLTVL.